The TCR beta chain under discussion was sequenced for a study of a mutant IDH1 vaccine in newly diagnosed glioma. Time point indicated: week 5, during vaccination. Every single dose of the vaccine, 300 ug of mutant IDH1 20-mer peptide, came with topical imiquimod. TCRdb's copy holds only in-frame clones and misses some; the assay was immunoSEQ multiplex PCR. The sample contains around 46,000 clones, roughly 78% of which appear only once. CDR1 is MRHNA and CDR2 is SNTAGT in the germline V gene. The CDR3 has 15 residues. V dropped 3 bases and J dropped 1 base, with 9 bases sitting between them. This clone was seen only a few times. As yet, its antigen is unknown.

This chain uses TRBV6-4 with TRBJ2-2, with D tentatively TRBD1 (6 bases). The sequence was collected from a man aged 45-65 years with glioma. The sequencing here drew on PBMCs, taken from a glioma patient whose treatment included an IDH1 peptide vaccine. CDR3 sequence: CASSEETGNTGELFF. As DNA, the CDR3 is TGTGCCAGCAGTGAAGAGACAGGGAACACCGGGGAGCTGTTTTTT.